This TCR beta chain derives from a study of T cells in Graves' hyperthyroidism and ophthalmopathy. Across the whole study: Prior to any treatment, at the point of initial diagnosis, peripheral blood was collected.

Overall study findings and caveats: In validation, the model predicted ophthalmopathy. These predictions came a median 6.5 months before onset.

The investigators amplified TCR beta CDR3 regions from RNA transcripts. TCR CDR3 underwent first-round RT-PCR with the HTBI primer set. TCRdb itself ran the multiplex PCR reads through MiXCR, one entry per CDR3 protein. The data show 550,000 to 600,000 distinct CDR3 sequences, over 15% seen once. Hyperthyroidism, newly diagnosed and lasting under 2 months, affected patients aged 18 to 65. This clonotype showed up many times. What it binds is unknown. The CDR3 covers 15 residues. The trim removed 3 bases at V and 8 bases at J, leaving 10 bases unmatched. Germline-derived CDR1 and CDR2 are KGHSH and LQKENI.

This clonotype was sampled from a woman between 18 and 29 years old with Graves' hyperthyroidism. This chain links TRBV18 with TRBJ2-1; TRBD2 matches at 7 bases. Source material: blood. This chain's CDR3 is CASSPPAGVGDEQFF. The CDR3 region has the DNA TGTGCCAGCTCACCGCCGGCGGGAGTGGGTGATGAGCAGTTCTTC.